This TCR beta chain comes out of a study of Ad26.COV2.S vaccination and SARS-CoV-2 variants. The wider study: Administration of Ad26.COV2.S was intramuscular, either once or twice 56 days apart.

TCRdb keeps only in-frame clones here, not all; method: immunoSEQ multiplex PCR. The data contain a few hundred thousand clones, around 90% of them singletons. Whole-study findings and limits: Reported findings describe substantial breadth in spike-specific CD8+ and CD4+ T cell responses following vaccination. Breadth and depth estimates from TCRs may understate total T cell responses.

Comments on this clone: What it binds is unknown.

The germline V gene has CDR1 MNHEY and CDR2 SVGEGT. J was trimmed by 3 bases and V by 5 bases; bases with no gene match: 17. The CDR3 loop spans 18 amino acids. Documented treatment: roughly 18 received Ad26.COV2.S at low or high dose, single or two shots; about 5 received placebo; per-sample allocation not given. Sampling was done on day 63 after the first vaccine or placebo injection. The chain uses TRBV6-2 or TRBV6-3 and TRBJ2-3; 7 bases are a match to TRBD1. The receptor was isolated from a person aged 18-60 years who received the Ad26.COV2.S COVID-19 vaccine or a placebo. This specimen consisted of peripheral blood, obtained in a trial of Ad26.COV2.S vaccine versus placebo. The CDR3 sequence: CASSPRQGLNKLTDTQYF. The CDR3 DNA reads TGTGCCAGCAGTCCGCGACAGGGTTTAAACAAACTGACAGATACGCAGTATTTT.